This T cell receptor beta chain was recorded in a study of blood T cell repertoires in COVID-19. At least ten counts were recorded for this clone. Method: immunoSEQ multiplex PCR; TCRdb's copy keeps in-frame clones and lacks some. The data contain around 120,000 clones, 60% to 85% of them singletons. V was shortened by 4 bases and J by 7 bases, with 8 bases between the two germline ends. The CDR3 is 12 amino acids. CDR1 and CDR2 (germline): SGHNT, YYREEE (reference sequence). The receptor's source is a man between 70 and 80 years old with acute or convalescent COVID-19. The sample taken for sequencing was peripheral blood. The chain carries TRBV5-4 and TRBJ2-2, with TRBD1 as a possible D gene (5 bases). This CDR3 reads CASSPRVGELFF. The CDR3, as DNA: TGTGCCAGCAGCCCCAGGGTCGGGGAGCTGTTTTTT.